This T cell receptor (beta chain) was captured in a study of T cells after yellow fever vaccination (dated by TCRdb to about 2019). In terms of the full investigation: The SMART-Seq v4 Ultra Low Input RNA kit was used to prepare libraries from fractions with low cell numbers. Bulk TCR alpha and beta repertoires were sequenced longitudinally to track T-cell clones before and after primary and booster YFV17D yellow fever vaccination. Two healthy male donors, one aged 18 to 30 and one aged 30 to 40 years, made up the cohort. Bulk PBMC replicates and cell subsets were isolated from blood drawn at multiple timepoints before and after both primary and secondary immunization. Overall study outcomes, separate from this receptor: After the booster, most of the clones that had expanded following primary vaccination were detected again (roughly 97% of CD4 and around 90% of CD8), which suggests that memory was broadly maintained. Computational filtering was needed because FACS-sorted repertoires could contain abundant contaminating clonotypes from the bulk population. A small fraction of clonotypes appeared in both the CD4 and CD8 compartments, likely as a result of convergent recombination. Only a couple of donors were included in the study, so the extent to which the findings can be generalized is limited. Compared with the primary T-cell response, the secondary T-cell response was faster but weaker, reaching its peak on day 5 rather than on day 15.

Per the publication, the treatment or condition label means: live attenuated yellow fever vaccine strain. At each blood-draw timepoint, two biological replicates of bulk PBMCs were obtained. A standard Ficoll-Paque protocol was used to isolate PBMCs from peripheral blood. TriZol was used to extract RNA from bulk PBMCs, CD4 and CD8 fractions, and dextramer-positive and dextramer-negative fractions. Concerning this clonotype: This receptor's antigen is unknown. No clone much larger than this one lies a single base away; base qualities are absent.

V is pared back by 3 bases and J by 4 bases, with 12 bases lying between the germline termini. From its cysteine to its phenylalanine, the CDR3 spans 14 amino acids. Of the read, only the CDR3 DNA is kept; its 42 bases are in frame from base 1. For CDR1 and CDR2, the germline V gene lists MGHDK and SYGVNS. The sample was run on an Illumina NovaSeq 6000. TCR cDNA was synthesized by 5'RACE template switching, which introduced a universal primer site and unique molecular identifiers. Priming of cDNA synthesis was performed from both the TCR alpha and TCR beta constant segments. Two PCR steps were used to amplify libraries, with sample barcodes and sequencing adapters being added in the second step. Sequencing of the libraries was done on either Illumina HiSeq 2500 (2x100 bp) or NovaSeq (2x150 bp). The source study handled its data this way. Demultiplexing of reads and collapsing into UMI consensus sequences were performed with MIGEC, and V(D)J alignment was carried out with MiXCR. Vaccine-responding clonotypes were identified with edgeR using replicate PBMC samples, with FDR below 0.01 and a log2 fold change above 5 up to day 15 being required. Bulk clonotypes were assigned CD4 or CD8 identity according to which sequenced CD4 or CD8 repertoire held them at higher abundance. TCRdb reprocessing: public reads trimmed at Q25 with fastp, clones called with MiXCR, in-frame beta chains kept. Entries that share a CDR3 protein sequence are merged under the most common genes and DNA. Clone size and V and J calls follow TCRdb, not the original study. Counted in this sample were approximately 330,000 distinct CDR3 sequences; approximately 4% of them appeared once. The ten largest make up about 22% of the sample.

The V gene is TRBV25-1 and the J gene is TRBJ1-2; the D segment could be TRBD1, given 5 matching bases. This clonotype originated in a young man who received the YFV17D yellow fever vaccine. Sequences were derived from PBMCs, sampled 5 days after the yellow fever booster vaccination. The sequenced DNA: TGTGCCAGCAGTGAGCAGGGCGGACGCTATGGCTACACCTTC. It specifies CASSEQGGRYGYTF.